This is a list of T cell receptor beta chains from one sample in a study of blood T cell repertoires in COVID-19. Data came from immunoSEQ multiplex PCR; TCRdb stores just in-frame clones and leaves some out. Found here are about 190,000 clones, around 86% of them singletons; the top ten hold about 9.6%. Input material: PBMCs or T cells enriched from blood (not recorded which). The receptors were gathered from a woman in her thirties who had recovered from COVID-19. CDR3s include the opening cysteine and the closing phenylalanine or tryptophan. Each record gives: CDR3 DNA, CDR3 protein, V gene, D gene, clone size, J gene. The D gene is left open where the match is weak. A clone size is listed for some rows: how often the clone was seen (once, few, many), or a class if it is expanded.

cdr3_nt: TGTGCCAGCCGCTCCGCGGCGAGAGATCGTACAGATACGCAGTATTTT
cdr3_aa: CASRSAARDRTDTQYF
v_call: TRBV7-2
d_call: .
clone_size: .
j_call: TRBJ2-3

cdr3_nt: TGTGCCAGCAGTTTATCCCCTAGCGGCAAGTACGAGCAGTACTTC
cdr3_aa: CASSLSPSGKYEQYF
v_call: TRBV28
d_call: TRBD2
clone_size: .
j_call: TRBJ2-7

cdr3_nt: TGTGCCAGCAGCTTCGGACAGCTCTACGAGCAGTACTTC
cdr3_aa: CASSFGQLYEQYF
v_call: TRBV7-2
d_call: .
clone_size: .
j_call: TRBJ2-7

cdr3_nt: TGCGCCAGCAGCCAACCAGGGTTCAATGAGCAGTTCTTC
cdr3_aa: CASSQPGFNEQFF
v_call: TRBV4-1
d_call: .
clone_size: .
j_call: TRBJ2-1

cdr3_nt: TGTGCCAGTAGGATAAATCCCGGGACAGGGGCCACTGAAGCTTTCTTT
cdr3_aa: CASRINPGTGATEAFF
v_call: TRBV19
d_call: TRBD1
clone_size: .
j_call: TRBJ1-1

cdr3_nt: TGTGCCAGCAGTGAAAATCCGGGACTAGGAGAACAGTACTTC
cdr3_aa: CASSENPGLGEQYF
v_call: TRBV6-1
d_call: TRBD2
clone_size: .
j_call: TRBJ2-7

cdr3_nt: TGCAGCGTTGGGGACAGGGAGGGCTACGAGCAGTACTTC
cdr3_aa: CSVGDREGYEQYF
v_call: TRBV29-1
d_call: TRBD1
clone_size: .
j_call: TRBJ2-7

cdr3_nt: TGTGCCAGCAGTTCGGGGTTCTCCTACGAGCAGTACTTC
cdr3_aa: CASSSGFSYEQYF
v_call: TRBV27
d_call: .
clone_size: .
j_call: TRBJ2-7

cdr3_nt: TGTGCCAGCAGCGTAGCTGACAGTGCTAGCACAGATACGCAGTATTTT
cdr3_aa: CASSVADSASTDTQYF
v_call: TRBV9
d_call: .
clone_size: once
j_call: TRBJ2-3

cdr3_nt: TGTGCCAGCCGGACGGGGCGGGGTGCCTACAATGAGCAGTTCTTC
cdr3_aa: CASRTGRGAYNEQFF
v_call: TRBV6-5
d_call: .
clone_size: .
j_call: TRBJ2-1

cdr3_nt: TGTGCCAGCAGCACACGTAGGGGTTACGAGCAGTACTTC
cdr3_aa: CASSTRRGYEQYF
v_call: TRBV7-2
d_call: .
clone_size: .
j_call: TRBJ2-7

cdr3_nt: TGTGCCATCCCATGGCCGGGAGGTGCAGATACGCAGTATTTT
cdr3_aa: CAIPWPGGADTQYF
v_call: TRBV5-4
d_call: TRBD2
clone_size: .
j_call: TRBJ2-3

cdr3_nt: TGCGCCACCGATCGACAGGGGCCACGAAGATATAATTCACCCCTCCACTTT
cdr3_aa: CATDRQGPRRYNSPLHF
v_call: TRBV10-1
d_call: TRBD1
clone_size: once
j_call: TRBJ1-6

cdr3_nt: TGTGCCAGCAGAAAGACAGGGGACAATGAGCAGTTCTTC
cdr3_aa: CASRKTGDNEQFF
v_call: TRBV9
d_call: TRBD1
clone_size: .
j_call: TRBJ2-1

cdr3_nt: TGTGCCTTAAGGCTACAGGGTACGGGGAACGAGCAGTACTTC
cdr3_aa: CALRLQGTGNEQYF
v_call: TRBV30
d_call: .
clone_size: few
j_call: TRBJ2-7

cdr3_nt: TGTGCCAGCAGCCCCCCGGGACTAGCGGGCTACAATGAGCAGTTCTTC
cdr3_aa: CASSPPGLAGYNEQFF
v_call: TRBV9
d_call: TRBD2
clone_size: .
j_call: TRBJ2-1

cdr3_nt: TGTGCCAGTCTCCGGGACAGATTATATCAGCCCCAGCATTTT
cdr3_aa: CASLRDRLYQPQHF
v_call: TRBV28
d_call: TRBD1
clone_size: .
j_call: TRBJ1-5

cdr3_nt: TGTGCCATCAGTGAGGGGACAGGGGGTCTCTACGAGCAGTACTTC
cdr3_aa: CAISEGTGGLYEQYF
v_call: TRBV10-3
d_call: TRBD1
clone_size: .
j_call: TRBJ2-7

cdr3_nt: TGTGCCAGCAGCTTGATATCTAGTGTAGGCTACAATGAGCAGTTCTTC
cdr3_aa: CASSLISSVGYNEQFF
v_call: TRBV7-8
d_call: .
clone_size: .
j_call: TRBJ2-1

cdr3_nt: TGTGCCAGCAGGTCGACATTTCTCTCCTACGAGCAGTACTTC
cdr3_aa: CASRSTFLSYEQYF
v_call: TRBV2
d_call: .
clone_size: .
j_call: TRBJ2-7

cdr3_nt: TGTGCCAGCAGTTCCCCCGGAGGAAGGCCCCAGCATTTT
cdr3_aa: CASSSPGGRPQHF
v_call: TRBV28
d_call: .
clone_size: .
j_call: TRBJ1-5

cdr3_nt: TGTGCCAGCAGCAAACGGACAACTGGAAACACCATATATTTT
cdr3_aa: CASSKRTTGNTIYF
v_call: TRBV5-8
d_call: .
clone_size: .
j_call: TRBJ1-3

cdr3_nt: TGTGCCATCCGAGGCGGGCAGACAGAAGCTTTCTTT
cdr3_aa: CAIRGGQTEAFF
v_call: TRBV10-3
d_call: .
clone_size: .
j_call: TRBJ1-1

cdr3_nt: TGTGCCAGAGACGACAGGCATTCACGCAATCAGCCCCAGCATTTT
cdr3_aa: CARDDRHSRNQPQHF
v_call: TRBV28
d_call: .
clone_size: .
j_call: TRBJ1-5